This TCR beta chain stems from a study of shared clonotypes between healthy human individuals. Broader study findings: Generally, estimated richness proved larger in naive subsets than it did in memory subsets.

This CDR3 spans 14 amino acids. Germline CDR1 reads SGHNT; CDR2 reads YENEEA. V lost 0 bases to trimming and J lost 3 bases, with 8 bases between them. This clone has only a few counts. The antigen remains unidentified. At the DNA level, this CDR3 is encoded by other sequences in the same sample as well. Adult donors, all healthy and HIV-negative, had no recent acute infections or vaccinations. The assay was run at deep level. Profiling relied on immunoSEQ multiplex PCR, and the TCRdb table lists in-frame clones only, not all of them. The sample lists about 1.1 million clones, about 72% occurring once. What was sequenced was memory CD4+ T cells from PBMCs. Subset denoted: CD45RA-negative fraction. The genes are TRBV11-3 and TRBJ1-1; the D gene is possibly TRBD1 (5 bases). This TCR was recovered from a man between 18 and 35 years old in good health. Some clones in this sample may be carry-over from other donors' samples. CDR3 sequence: CASSLEGEDTEAFF. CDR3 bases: TGTGCCAGCAGCTTAGAGGGGGAGGACACTGAAGCTTTCTTT.